This is a list of T cell receptor beta chains from one sample in a study of blood T cell repertoires in COVID-19. Sequenced by immunoSEQ multiplex PCR; TCRdb stores in-frame clones only, minus some. The profile shows 130,000 to 150,000 clones, around 84% of them singletons. What was sequenced was peripheral blood. Receptor source: a man aged 55-75 years with active or convalescent COVID-19. Both conserved end residues are part of each CDR3. The order of the fields is V gene, clone size, J gene, D gene, CDR3 protein, CDR3 DNA. D genes are given only for firm matches. Size tells how often a clone was seen (once, few, many) or the class of an expanded clone, and some rows leave it out.

V gene: TRBV27; clone size: .; J gene: TRBJ1-2; D gene: TRBD1; CDR3 protein: CASRGTGGGYTF; CDR3 DNA: TGTGCCAGCAGGGGGACAGGCGGGGGCTACACCTTC
V gene: TRBV2; clone size: once; J gene: TRBJ1-2; D gene: .; CDR3 protein: CASSVGPGGYTF; CDR3 DNA: TGTGCCAGCAGTGTGGGTCCGGGAGGCTACACCTTC
V gene: TRBV6-2/TRBV6-3; clone size: .; J gene: TRBJ1-1; D gene: TRBD1; CDR3 protein: CASSPGTEHLNTEAFF; CDR3 DNA: TGTGCCAGCAGTCCCGGGACAGAACATCTAAACACTGAAGCTTTCTTT
V gene: TRBV27; clone size: few; J gene: TRBJ1-2; D gene: TRBD1; CDR3 protein: CASRRDSNYGYTF; CDR3 DNA: TGTGCCAGCAGGCGGGACAGCAACTATGGCTACACCTTC
V gene: TRBV19; clone size: few; J gene: TRBJ2-3; D gene: TRBD2; CDR3 protein: CASSSTQAGDIVSTDTQYF; CDR3 DNA: TGTGCCAGTAGTTCCACTCAAGCGGGAGACATCGTAAGCACAGATACGCAGTATTTT
V gene: TRBV14; clone size: .; J gene: TRBJ2-5; D gene: TRBD2; CDR3 protein: CASSRFGTSGRASQETQYF; CDR3 DNA: TGTGCCAGCAGCCGCTTCGGGACTAGCGGGAGAGCCAGCCAAGAGACCCAGTACTTC
V gene: TRBV12-3/TRBV12-4; clone size: .; J gene: TRBJ2-7; D gene: .; CDR3 protein: CASSLRQDEQYF; CDR3 DNA: TGTGCCAGCAGTTTAAGACAGGACGAGCAGTACTTC
V gene: TRBV10-3; clone size: once; J gene: TRBJ2-7; D gene: TRBD2; CDR3 protein: CAISEGLAGGQETEQYF; CDR3 DNA: TGTGCCATCAGTGAGGGACTAGCGGGAGGCCAAGAAACGGAGCAGTACTTC
V gene: TRBV19; clone size: .; J gene: TRBJ1-1; D gene: TRBD1; CDR3 protein: CATKLVGGRAFF; CDR3 DNA: TGTGCCACCAAATTGGTAGGGGGCCGGGCTTTCTTT
V gene: TRBV12-5; clone size: .; J gene: TRBJ1-1; D gene: .; CDR3 protein: CASGLGHTLVEAFF; CDR3 DNA: TGTGCTAGTGGTTTGGGACACACGCTCGTTGAAGCTTTCTTT
V gene: TRBV30; clone size: .; J gene: TRBJ2-5; D gene: .; CDR3 protein: CAWSGGGLRETQYF; CDR3 DNA: TGTGCCTGGAGTGGGGGGGGGCTAAGGGAGACCCAGTACTTC
V gene: TRBV2; clone size: .; J gene: TRBJ1-6; D gene: .; CDR3 protein: CASAATAHSPLHF; CDR3 DNA: TGTGCCAGTGCTGCTACCGCGCATTCACCCCTCCACTTT
V gene: TRBV28; clone size: .; J gene: TRBJ1-1; D gene: TRBD1; CDR3 protein: CASSWGQAEAFF; CDR3 DNA: TGTGCCAGCAGTTGGGGACAGGCCGAAGCTTTCTTT
V gene: TRBV2; clone size: once; J gene: TRBJ2-1; D gene: TRBD1; CDR3 protein: CASSEYGTGPGDEQFF; CDR3 DNA: TGTGCCAGCAGTGAATACGGGACAGGACCGGGCGATGAGCAGTTCTTC
V gene: TRBV7-3; clone size: .; J gene: TRBJ2-3; D gene: .; CDR3 protein: CASSLTHGSTDTQYF; CDR3 DNA: TGTGCCAGCAGCTTAACCCACGGGAGCACAGATACGCAGTATTTT